These T cell receptor beta chains were read from a single sample in a study of radiotherapy plus CTLA-4 blockade in lung cancer. Sequenced by immunoSEQ multiplex PCR; TCRdb stores in-frame clones only, minus some. The sample lists about 78,000 clones; roughly 86% were seen once. Sequenced material: peripheral blood, taken from a patient treated with radiotherapy plus ipilimumab. Receptor source: a human donor with non-small cell lung cancer who had stable disease on radiotherapy plus ipilimumab. Both conserved end residues are part of each CDR3. The order of the fields is clone size, J gene, V gene, D gene, CDR3 protein, CDR3 DNA. The D gene is left open where the match is weak. Size tells how often a clone was seen (once, few, many) or the class of an expanded clone, and some rows leave it out.

>NA|TRBJ1-2|TRBV10-3|NA
CATRRGRDYGYTF
TGTGCCACTCGGCGGGGGCGAGACTATGGCTACACCTTC
>NA|TRBJ2-5|TRBV5-6|TRBD1
CASSLGGDRGRKTQYF
TGTGCCAGCAGCTTGGGCGGGGACAGGGGGCGTAAGACCCAGTACTTC
>NA|TRBJ1-5|TRBV19|NA
CASRVSWVQGNQPQHF
TGTGCCAGTAGAGTATCGTGGGTACAGGGCAATCAGCCCCAGCATTTT
>NA|TRBJ2-2|TRBV7-8|NA
CASSLVGVRNTGELFF
TGTGCCAGCAGCTTAGTCGGGGTCAGGAACACCGGGGAGCTGTTTTTT
>few|TRBJ2-2|TRBV19|TRBD2
CASSTGTSGRTGELFF
TGTGCCAGTAGTACCGGGACTAGCGGGAGAACCGGGGAGCTGTTTTTT
>NA|TRBJ2-5|TRBV20-1|NA
CSALSQETQYF
TGCAGTGCTCTCTCTCAAGAGACCCAGTACTTC
>NA|TRBJ1-3|TRBV28|NA
CASSLGRPSSTIYF
TGTGCCAGCAGCCTTGGACGGCCTAGTAGCACCATATATTTT
>NA|TRBJ2-3|TRBV5-6|NA
CASSFGDTQYF
TGTGCCAGCAGCTTCGGTGATACGCAGTATTTT
>NA|TRBJ2-7|TRBV10-1|NA
CASSVGGSFEQYF
TGCGCCAGCAGTGTTGGGGGATCCTTCGAGCAGTACTTC
>NA|TRBJ1-2|TRBV28|NA
CASSLGRQVYGYTF
TGTGCCAGCAGTTTAGGTAGGCAGGTCTATGGCTACACCTTC
>few|TRBJ2-7|TRBV9|NA
CASSVVLGGEQYF
TGTGCCAGCAGCGTAGTGCTCGGTGGCGAGCAGTACTTC
>few|TRBJ1-5|TRBV19|NA
CASSIDEGAVQPQHF
TGTGCCAGTAGTATAGACGAGGGCGCGGTACAGCCCCAGCATTTT
>NA|TRBJ1-1|TRBV2|NA
CASTVRGHSNTEAFF
TGTGCCAGCACTGTGAGGGGTCATTCGAACACTGAAGCTTTCTTT
>NA|TRBJ2-5|TRBV9|NA
CASSVGVQVGETQYF
TGTGCCAGCAGCGTAGGAGTCCAGGTAGGAGAGACCCAGTACTTC
>NA|TRBJ1-1|TRBV27|TRBD1
CASTLRQGLNTEAFF
TGTGCCAGCACTCTACGACAGGGGTTGAACACTGAAGCTTTCTTT
>NA|TRBJ2-7|TRBV10-3|NA
CAISDTGLTYEQYF
TGTGCCATCAGTGATACAGGGCTAACCTACGAGCAGTACTTC
>NA|TRBJ2-3|TRBV19|NA
CASSLMGLAFTGTDTQYF
TGTGCCAGCTCATTGATGGGGCTAGCGTTCACGGGCACAGATACGCAGTATTTT
>NA|TRBJ2-3|TRBV4-1|TRBD2
CASSQEGTRGTDTQYF
TGCGCCAGCAGCCAAGAAGGGACTAGGGGCACAGATACGCAGTATTTT
>NA|TRBJ1-1|TRBV6-6|TRBD1
CASTSQGAGTEAFF
TGTGCCAGCACTTCACAGGGGGCAGGCACTGAAGCTTTCTTT
>NA|TRBJ2-3|TRBV4-1|TRBD2
CASSPLAGYTDTQYF
TGCGCCAGCAGCCCACTAGCGGGGTACACAGATACGCAGTATTTT
>NA|TRBJ2-7|TRBV6-6|TRBD2
CASRPTGTSAYEQYF
TGTGCCAGCAGACCAACCGGGACTAGCGCCTACGAGCAGTACTTC
>NA|TRBJ2-5|TRBV29-1|TRBD1
CSVARQGNVETQYF
TGCAGCGTTGCTCGACAGGGGAATGTTGAGACCCAGTACTTC
>NA|TRBJ2-5|TRBV11-1|NA
CASSFQEWQTQYF
TGTGCCAGCAGCTTTCAGGAGTGGCAGACCCAGTACTTC
>NA|TRBJ2-1|TRBV4-2|NA
CASSQEGLLEQFF
TGTGCCAGCAGCCAAGAGGGACTTCTTGAGCAGTTCTTC
>NA|TRBJ2-2|TRBV5-6|NA
CASSLDGGNTGELFF
TGTGCCAGCAGCTTGGACGGAGGTAACACCGGGGAGCTGTTTTTT
>NA|TRBJ2-1|TRBV7-9|TRBD1
CASSSTGGASYNEQFF
TGTGCCAGCAGCTCGACAGGGGGCGCCTCCTACAATGAGCAGTTCTTC
>NA|TRBJ2-7|TRBV7-3|TRBD2
CASSPTSGVREQYF
TGTGCCAGCAGCCCGACTAGCGGAGTACGTGAGCAGTACTTC
>once|TRBJ2-5|TRBV5-1|TRBD2
CASSPGTGGQETQYF
TGCGCCAGCAGCCCGGGGACGGGGGGGCAAGAGACCCAGTACTTC
>NA|TRBJ2-5|TRBV5-1|NA
CASSEGGPETQYF
TGCGCCAGCAGCGAAGGAGGGCCGGAGACCCAGTACTTC
>NA|TRBJ2-3|TRBV5-1|NA
CASSSGPRADTQYF
TGCGCCAGCAGCTCTGGGCCGAGGGCAGATACGCAGTATTTT
>NA|TRBJ1-4|TRBV7-2|TRBD1
CASSLAGQGPRDEKLFF
TGTGCCAGCAGCTTGGCGGGACAGGGGCCGCGGGACGAAAAACTGTTTTTT
>once|TRBJ2-5|TRBV9|NA
CASSAGTGEIETQYF
TGTGCCAGCAGCGCTGGGACGGGCGAAATCGAGACCCAGTACTTC
>NA|TRBJ1-1|TRBV7-6|NA
CASSLRGGTEAFF
TGTGCCAGCAGCTTAAGAGGAGGCACTGAAGCTTTCTTT
>NA|TRBJ2-7|TRBV10-1|NA
CARGPSLSSYEQYF
TGCGCCCGGGGCCCCTCGCTGAGCTCCTACGAGCAGTACTTC
>once|TRBJ2-7|TRBV6-5|TRBD2
CASRDYSGEIYEQYF
TGTGCCAGCAGGGATTATAGCGGGGAAATCTACGAGCAGTACTTC
>NA|TRBJ2-7|TRBV5-5|TRBD2
CASSFWGGYEQYF
TGTGCCAGCAGCTTCTGGGGGGGTTACGAGCAGTACTTC
>NA|TRBJ1-3|TRBV5-5|NA
CASSSTGKTGNTIYF
TGTGCCAGCAGCTCAACAGGGAAAACTGGAAACACCATATATTTT
>NA|TRBJ2-7|TRBV6-5|NA
CASRLGGSYEQYF
TGTGCCAGCAGGCTAGGGGGCTCCTACGAGCAGTACTTC
>few|TRBJ1-5|TRBV6-6|NA
CASSLSDSTNQPQHF
TGTGCCAGCTCCTTGTCGGACAGTACCAATCAACCCCAGCATTTT
>once|TRBJ1-2|TRBV27|TRBD1
CASRGQGKNGYTF
TGTGCCAGCAGAGGACAGGGGAAAAACGGCTACACCTTC
>NA|TRBJ2-1|TRBV7-8|NA
CASSSGAANEQFF
TGTGCCAGCAGCTCAGGGGCGGCCAATGAGCAGTTCTTC
>NA|TRBJ1-2|TRBV7-8|NA
CATTGAAHGYTF
TGTGCCACCACGGGGGCCGCCCATGGCTACACCTTC